What follows describes a single T cell receptor beta chain. Its antigen is still unknown. No base-level quality is on record; no much larger clone is a single base apart. The CDR3 covers 19 residues, taking in both the cysteine and the phenylalanine. This entry keeps only the CDR3 DNA: 57 bases, framed from base 1. V is trimmed back by 0 bases and J by 5 bases, and the junction contains 11 bases that no gene match accounts for. CDR1 and CDR2 are drawn from the germline V gene: ENHRY, SYGVKD. The sample originates from a study of T cell changes during pregnancy in multiple sclerosis (dated by TCRdb to about 2019). In the study overall: In women with multiple sclerosis, the researchers looked at how the T cell repertoire shifted as pregnancy progressed.

The library was made by the immunoSEQ multiplex PCR assay. The table was pulled from immuneACCESS by TCRdb, which kept in-frame rearrangements only. Such tables lose some clones; where checked, under half of the loss comes from unresolved V genes, and the rest has no known cause. This sample has about 34,000 clones in its table, and 70% to 90% of those were observed once. Around 3.3% of the sample comes from the top ten. The receptor's source is a female donor with multiple sclerosis, enrolled in a pregnancy study. Sequences were derived from CD8+ T cells from peripheral blood mononuclear cells, sampled in the third trimester of pregnancy. This sequence uses TRBV10-3 and TRBJ2-1; a stretch of 12 junction bases matches TRBD2. The CDR3 amino acid sequence is: CAISESTPLAGGLDNEQFF. The sequence in DNA is TGTGCCATCAGTGAGTCGACTCCCCTAGCGGGGGGGTTAGACAATGAGCAGTTCTTC.